The 23 T cell receptor beta chains reported below all come from one sample, sequenced in a study of cytomegalovirus exposure and HLA in healthy donors. The PCR ran on 60 Vbeta and 13 Jbeta primers. Measured with immunoSEQ multiplex PCR; TCRdb has only the in-frame clones, and not every one. The sample has about 160,000 clones; approximately 67% are singletons. The sample taken for sequencing was PBMCs. These receptors all stem from a woman younger than 35 in good health and CMV-seropositive.

This chain joins TRBV28 and TRBJ2-7; 9 bases map to TRBD1. With V trimmed by 6 bases and J by 0 bases, 6 bases remained unmatched. The CDR3 is 15 amino acids. The V gene's germline CDR1 is MDHEN and CDR2 SYDVKM. The CDR3 reads CASSRDRVPSYEQYF. CDR3 DNA: TGTGCCAGCAGCCGGGACAGGGTCCCCTCCTACGAGCAGTACTTC.

The V call is TRBV11-2, the J call TRBJ2-7, with 11 bases aligning to TRBD1. The CDR3 is 15 amino acids. Unmatched junction bases numbered 8, after V lost 6 bases and J lost 4 bases. Germline-derived CDR1 and CDR2 are SGHAT and FQNNGV. In DNA form, the CDR3 reads TGTGCCAGCAGTATTACCGGGACAGGGGGGTACGAGCAGTACTTC. Translating gives CASSITGTGGYEQYF. The full variable domain, rest sourced from reference TRBV11-2 and TRBJ2-7, is EAGVAQSPRYKIIEKRQSVAFWCNPISGHATLYWYQQILGQGPKLLIQFQNNGVVDDSQLPKDRFSAERLKGVDSTLKIQPAKLEDSAVYLCASSITGTGGYEQYFGPGTRLTVT.

V usage is TRBV6-5 and J usage is TRBJ1-1; TRBD1 matches at 7 bases. Losses at the gene ends were 5 bases for V and 9 bases for J; bases not matched to a gene: 9. The V gene's germline CDR1 is MNHEY and CDR2 SVGAGI. The length of the CDR3 is 13 residues. The CDR3: CASSLSYRGQAFF. Written as DNA, the CDR3 is TGTGCCAGCAGTCTCTCCTACAGGGGACAAGCTTTCTTT.

This clone occurred a few times. The chain recombines TRBV21-1 with TRBJ2-7; TRBD1 is taken as the D call from the table, unchecked against the DNA. TRBV21-1 is labeled a pseudogene. The CDR3 extends over 14 amino acids. The CDR3 loop is CASSPGQGSYEQYF. The CDR3 region has the DNA TGTGCCAGCAGTCCGGGACAGGGCTCCTACGAGCAGTACTTC.

This clone was picked up a small number of times. V is TRBV18 and J is TRBJ2-1, with TRBD2 matching over 13 bases. CDR3 size: 15 residues. With 3 bases clipped from V and 6 bases from J, the junction kept 2 bases outside the gene matches. Germline lookup yields CDR1 KGHSH and CDR2 LQKENI. CDR3 nucleotide sequence: TGTGCCAGCTCACCCCGGACTAGCGGGGGCAATGAGCAGTTCTTC. Its protein product is CASSPRTSGGNEQFF. The whole variable domain, remainder taken from reference TRBV18 and TRBJ2-1, is NAGVMQNPRHLVRRRGQEARLRCSPMKGHSHVYWYRQLPEEGLKFMVYLQKENIIDESGMPKERFSAEFPKEGPSILRIQQVVRGDSAAYFCASSPRTSGGNEQFFGPGTRLTVL.

This clone was seen a handful of times. In DNA form, the CDR3 reads TGTGCCAGCAGTTCAGGCGGGGGGAACCAAGAGACCCAGTACTTC. Residues: CASSSGGGNQETQYF. V and J are TRBV6-6 and TRBJ2-5; 8 nucleotides line up with TRBD2. The CDR3 consists of 15 residues. Germline loops: CDR1 MNHNY, CDR2 SVGAGI (reference sequence). V was clipped by 4 bases and J by 0 bases; unmatched bases: 4.

The chain has TRBV28 and TRBJ2-1, with 7 bases aligning to TRBD1. CDR3 size: 15 residues. CDR1 and CDR2 from the germline V gene are MDHEN and SYDVKM. V shed 6 bases and J 0 bases; nucleotides not matched to a gene: 5. The CDR3, as DNA: TGTGCCAGCAGCTGGGGGACAGACTCCTACAATGAGCAGTTCTTC. Its protein product is CASSWGTDSYNEQFF.

The chain links TRBV6-1 to TRBJ1-5; 8 nucleotides align to TRBD1. Germline V gives CDR1 MNHNS, CDR2 SASEGT. The CDR3 spans 15 residues. After removal of 6 bases from V and 4 bases from J, the junction contained 8 bases not matched to a gene. CDR3 sequence reads: CASSRDRGKNQPQHF. The CDR3 DNA is TGTGCCAGCAGCCGTGACAGGGGCAAGAATCAGCCCCAGCATTTT.

This clone was observed once. The chain uses TRBV18 and TRBJ1-1; 8 positions agree with TRBD1. V was clipped by 3 bases and J by 10 bases; unmatched bases: 16. Germline CDR1 and CDR2: KGHSH and LQKENI. This CDR3 has 16 residues. CDR3 in DNA: TGTGCCAGCTCACCCGTACTAGAAAGACAGGGGTTGGGAGCTTTCTTT. It encodes CASSPVLERQGLGAFF.

This chain connects TRBV27 to TRBJ2-7; D is perhaps TRBD2 (6 bases). The germline CDR1 and CDR2 sequences are MNHEY and SMNVEV (reference sequence). The CDR3 is 14 amino acids. The V end was cut by 4 bases, the J end by 0 bases, with 10 bases between. CDR3 sequence: CASSWDGSSYEQYF. The CDR3 DNA reads TGTGCCAGCAGTTGGGACGGGAGCTCCTACGAGCAGTACTTC.

This chain links TRBV7-2 with TRBJ2-5; the D gene is possibly TRBD1 (5 bases). The J call may be incorrect, as the DNA end agrees better with TRBJ2-7. The CDR3 consists of 15 residues. Per germline, CDR1 SGHTA and CDR2 FQGNSA. CDR3 sequence (DNA): TGTGCCAGCAGCTTAGAGTGGGGCCCCCTCTACGAGCAGTACTTC. Its translation: CASSLEWGPLYEQYF.

The table lists this clone with a count of one. The J gene is TRBJ2-3, the V gene TRBV30; 9 positions agree with TRBD2. This CDR3 is built from 13 residues. V lost 5 bases to trimming and J lost 4 bases; unmatched junction nucleotides: 4. In germline, CDR1 is GTSNPN, CDR2 SVGIG (reference sequence). Here the CDR3 reads CAWGGLAPDTQYF. The DNA for the CDR3 is TGTGCCTGGGGGGGACTAGCTCCAGATACGCAGTATTTT.

The chain links TRBV7-3 to TRBJ1-1; perhaps TRBD1 as D (5 bases). This CDR3 is built from 15 residues. The V end was cut by 5 bases, the J end by 4 bases, with 17 bases between. Per germline, CDR1 SGHTA and CDR2 FQGTGA. The CDR3 here is CASSPQAGLSTEAFF. The CDR3 DNA reads TGTGCCAGCAGCCCACAGGCGGGATTGAGCACTGAAGCTTTCTTT.

This clone was seen more than once but under ten times. The chain combines TRBV4-1 with TRBJ1-5; D is unresolved. The V end was cut by 3 bases, the J end by 0 bases, with 9 bases between. This CDR3 contains 15 residues. Germline CDR1 reads MGHRA; CDR2 reads YSYEKL. CDR3 nucleotides: TGCGCCAGCAGCCACCACGGGATTAGCAATCAGCCCCAGCATTTT. It specifies CASSHHGISNQPQHF.

The V and J genes are TRBV10-3 and TRBJ1-3; D ambiguous. Trimming removed 2 bases from V and 0 bases from J, with 8 bases in between. This CDR3 is 15 amino acids long. The germline V gene has CDR1 ENHRY and CDR2 SYGVKD. CDR3 DNA: TGTGCCATCAGTGAGGGGCCTCTCTCTGGAAACACCATATATTTT. Translation gives CAISEGPLSGNTIYF.

The chain's CDR3 is CASSLDGRQGSTEAFF. CDR3 bases: TGTGCCAGCAGCCTGGACGGACGGCAGGGGTCAACTGAAGCTTTCTTT. The genes are TRBV4-2 and TRBJ1-1, with D possibly being TRBD1 (6 bases). Germline CDR1 is LGHNA and CDR2 is YNFKEQ. The CDR3 covers 16 residues. The germline V and J ends were trimmed by 4 bases and 5 bases, with 20 bases remaining between them.

V is TRBV29-1 and J is TRBJ1-2, with 11 positions matching TRBD1. Germline CDR1 reads SQVTM; CDR2 reads ANQGSEA. The CDR3 covers 16 residues. V dropped 1 base and J dropped 5; count of bases not matched to a gene: 9. CDR3 sequence reads: CSVEGYGQGATYGYTF. The CDR3 nucleotides are TGCAGCGTTGAAGGTTATGGACAGGGGGCTACATATGGCTACACCTTC.

In this sample, this clone turned up a few times. The chain combines TRBV7-2 with TRBJ1-5; perhaps TRBD1 as D (6 bases). V was cut by 5 bases and J by 7 bases, with 12 bases left in between. Germline V gives CDR1 SGHTA, CDR2 FQGNSA. CDR3 length: 13 amino acids. CDR3 DNA: TGTGCCAGCAGCCCGCAGGGGACCCAGCCCCAGCATTTT. The encoded protein is CASSPQGTQPQHF. Variable domain in full (rest from reference TRBV7-2 and TRBJ1-5): GAGVSQSPSNKVTEKGKDVELRCDPISGHTALYWYRQSLGQGLEFLIYFQGNSAPDKSGLPSDRFSAERTGGSVSTLTIQRTQQEDSAVYLCASSPQGTQPQHFGDGTRLSIL.

The chain joins TRBV27 to TRBJ2-1; D may be TRBD2 (7 bases). The CDR3 covers 15 residues. The V end was cut by 8 bases, the J end by 6 bases, with 20 bases between. Germline V gene data show CDR1 as MNHEY and CDR2 as SMNVEV (reference sequence). The CDR3 nucleotides are TGTGCCAGCGCCTGGGGGGCGGGGGAAGGCAATGAGCAGTTCTTC. Translation gives CASAWGAGEGNEQFF.

The chain couples TRBV10-1 to TRBJ2-7; D gene unclear. The germline V gene encodes CDR1 WNHNN and CDR2 SYGVQD (reference sequence). The CDR3 is 14 amino acids. Trimming stripped 2 bases from V and 0 bases from J, with 8 bases between. The CDR3 region is CASSEEIGSYEQYF. Here the CDR3 DNA reads TGCGCCAGCAGTGAGGAAATCGGCTCCTACGAGCAGTACTTC.

The CDR3 spells CASSLYRGRNEQYF. CDR3 bases: TGTGCCAGCAGTTTATACAGGGGCAGGAACGAGCAGTACTTC. The chain combines TRBV28 with TRBJ2-7; TRBD1 matches at 7 bases. CDR3 length: 14 amino acids. CDR1 and CDR2 from the germline V gene are MDHEN and SYDVKM. Germline trimming cut 1 base from V and 5 bases from J; bases unmatched to any gene: 5.

The chain carries TRBV4-1 and TRBJ2-1; D gene ambiguous. The length of the CDR3 is 16 residues. V lost 4 bases, J lost 3 bases, and 16 bases lay in between. Germline lookup yields CDR1 MGHRA and CDR2 YSYEKL. CDR3 region: CASSLSVFILYNEQFF. The CDR3 DNA reads TGCGCCAGCAGCCTCTCTGTGTTTATTCTCTACAATGAGCAGTTCTTC.

J is TRBJ2-7 and V is TRBV4-2, with a weak D call TRBD2 (5 bases). V was pared by 3 bases and J by 0 bases, with 15 bases between. The germline CDR1 and CDR2 sequences are LGHNA and YNFKEQ. This CDR3 has 16 amino acids. The CDR3 protein is CASSHEGGSSSYEQYF. The DNA of the CDR3 is TGTGCCAGCAGCCATGAGGGCGGGTCTAGCTCCTACGAGCAGTACTTC.